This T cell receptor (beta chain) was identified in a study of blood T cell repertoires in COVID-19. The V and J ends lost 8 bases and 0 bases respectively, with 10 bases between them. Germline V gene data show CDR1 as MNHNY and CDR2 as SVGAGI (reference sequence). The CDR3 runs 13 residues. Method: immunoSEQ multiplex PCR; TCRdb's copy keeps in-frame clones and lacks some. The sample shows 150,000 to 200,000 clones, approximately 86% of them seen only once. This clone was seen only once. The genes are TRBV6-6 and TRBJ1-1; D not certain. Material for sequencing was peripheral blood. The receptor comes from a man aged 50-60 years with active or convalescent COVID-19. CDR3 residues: CASRGDMNTEAFF. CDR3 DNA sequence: TGTGCCAGCCGAGGAGATATGAACACTGAAGCTTTCTTT.